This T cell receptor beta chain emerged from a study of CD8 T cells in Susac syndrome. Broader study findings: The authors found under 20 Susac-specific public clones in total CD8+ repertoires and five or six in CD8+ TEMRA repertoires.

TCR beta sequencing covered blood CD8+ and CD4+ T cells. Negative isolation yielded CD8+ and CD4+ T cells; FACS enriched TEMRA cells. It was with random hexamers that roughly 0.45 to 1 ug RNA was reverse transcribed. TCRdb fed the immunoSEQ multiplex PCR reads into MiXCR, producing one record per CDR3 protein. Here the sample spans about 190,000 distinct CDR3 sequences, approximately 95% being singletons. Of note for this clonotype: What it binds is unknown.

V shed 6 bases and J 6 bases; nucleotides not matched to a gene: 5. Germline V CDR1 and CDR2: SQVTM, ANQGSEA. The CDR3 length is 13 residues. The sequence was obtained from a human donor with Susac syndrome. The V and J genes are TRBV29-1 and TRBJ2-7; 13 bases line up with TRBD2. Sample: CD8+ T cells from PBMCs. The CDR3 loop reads CSVRTSGRREQYF. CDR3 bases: TGCAGCGTGCGGACTAGCGGGAGACGCGAGCAGTACTTC.